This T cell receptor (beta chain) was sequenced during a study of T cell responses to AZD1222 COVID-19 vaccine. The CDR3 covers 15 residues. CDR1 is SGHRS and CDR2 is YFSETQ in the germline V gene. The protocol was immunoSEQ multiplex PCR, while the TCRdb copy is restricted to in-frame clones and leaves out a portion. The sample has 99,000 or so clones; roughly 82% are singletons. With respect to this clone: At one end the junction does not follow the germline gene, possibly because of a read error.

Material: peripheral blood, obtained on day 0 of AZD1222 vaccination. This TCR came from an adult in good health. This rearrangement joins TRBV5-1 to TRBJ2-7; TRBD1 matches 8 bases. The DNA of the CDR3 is TGCGTCAGCAGCTTGGCAGGGGGCACTAGCTACGAGCAGTACTTC. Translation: CVSSLAGGTSYEQYF.